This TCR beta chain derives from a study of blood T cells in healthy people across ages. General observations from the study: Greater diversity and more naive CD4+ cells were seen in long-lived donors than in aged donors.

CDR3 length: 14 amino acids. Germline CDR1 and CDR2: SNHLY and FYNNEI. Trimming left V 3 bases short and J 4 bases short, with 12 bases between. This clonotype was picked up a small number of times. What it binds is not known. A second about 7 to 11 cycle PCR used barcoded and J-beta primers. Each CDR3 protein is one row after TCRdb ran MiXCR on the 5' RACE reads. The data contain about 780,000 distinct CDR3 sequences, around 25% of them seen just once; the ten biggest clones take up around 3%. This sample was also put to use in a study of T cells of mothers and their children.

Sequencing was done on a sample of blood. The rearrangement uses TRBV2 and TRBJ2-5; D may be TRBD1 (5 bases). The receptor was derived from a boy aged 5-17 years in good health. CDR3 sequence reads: CASSEWGRGETQYF. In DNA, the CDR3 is TGTGCCAGCAGTGAGTGGGGCCGCGGAGAGACCCAGTACTTC.